A selection of T cell receptor beta chains follows, all from one sample in a study of blood T cell repertoires in COVID-19. Assay: immunoSEQ multiplex PCR; the TCRdb copy retains only in-frame clones and omits some. The table shows some 74,000 clones, with approximately 83% occurring only once. Sequencing was performed on peripheral blood. The receptors derive from a man older than 75 with acute or convalescent COVID-19. Each CDR3 is given with its conserved first and last residue. The order of the fields is J gene, V gene, D gene, clone size, CDR3 protein, CDR3 DNA. A D gene is named only where the DNA matches it firmly. Rows give clone size only sometimes, using once, few, many, or a class for an expanded clone.

TRBJ1-3,TRBV19,TRBD1,.,CASSVGQGVSGNTIYF,TGTGCCAGTAGTGTTGGACAGGGCGTCTCTGGAAACACCATATATTTT
TRBJ2-3,TRBV10-3,.,.,CAISELDHRGTDTQYF,TGTGCCATCAGTGAGCTCGACCATCGAGGGACAGATACGCAGTATTTT
TRBJ2-1,TRBV5-5,.,.,CASSLGPTALNNEQFF,TGTGCCAGCAGCTTGGGGCCAACAGCCCTGAACAATGAGCAGTTCTTC
TRBJ2-2,TRBV28,TRBD1,.,CAIGQGDTGELFF,TGTGCCATCGGACAGGGTGACACCGGGGAGCTGTTTTTT
TRBJ1-5,TRBV19,.,.,CASRGDYSNQPQHF,TGTGCCAGTAGAGGGGATTATAGCAATCAGCCCCAGCATTTT
TRBJ1-2,TRBV24-1,.,few,CATSDLESYTF,TGTGCCACCAGTGATTTAGAGAGCTACACCTTC
TRBJ2-1,TRBV7-3,TRBD2,.,CASSFFAGEYNEQFF,TGTGCCAGCAGCTTCTTTGCGGGGGAATACAATGAGCAGTTCTTC
TRBJ1-6,TRBV4-1,TRBD1,.,CASSLRDRADSPLHF,TGCGCCAGCAGCCTCCGGGACAGGGCTGATTCACCCCTCCACTTT
TRBJ1-5,TRBV6-5,TRBD1,.,CASSTDRGSNQPQHF,TGTGCCAGCAGCACCGACAGGGGAAGCAATCAGCCCCAGCATTTT
TRBJ2-2,TRBV4-3,.,.,CASSQVPGMDVTGELFF,TGCGCCAGCAGCCAAGTCCCAGGGATGGATGTCACCGGGGAGCTGTTTTTT
TRBJ2-1,TRBV6-5,TRBD2,.,CASSYSGGGANEQFF,TGTGCCAGCAGTTACTCAGGCGGGGGGGCTAATGAGCAGTTCTTC
TRBJ2-1,TRBV9,.,.,CASSADYYSYNEQFF,TGTGCCAGCAGCGCGGACTATTACTCCTACAATGAGCAGTTCTTC
TRBJ1-5,TRBV19,TRBD1,.,CASSNQGEGDNQPQHF,TGTGCCAGTAGTAATCAGGGGGAAGGAGACAATCAGCCCCAGCATTTT
TRBJ2-3,TRBV10-1,TRBD2,.,CASSDGAGVADTQYF,TGCGCCAGCAGTGACGGGGCGGGAGTAGCAGATACGCAGTATTTT
TRBJ1-2,TRBV2,.,.,CASSEARAANYGYTF,TGTGCCAGCAGTGAAGCGCGGGCAGCGAACTATGGCTACACCTTC
TRBJ1-5,TRBV5-4,TRBD1,.,CASSIKGQDGQPQHF,TGTGCCAGCAGCATAAAGGGACAGGACGGTCAGCCCCAGCATTTT
TRBJ1-1,TRBV24-1,.,.,CATSDRGTEAFF,TGTGCCACCAGTGATCGGGGGACTGAAGCTTTCTTT
TRBJ1-6,TRBV4-3,TRBD1,.,CASSQDGDRVNSPLHF,TGCGCCAGCAGCCAAGATGGTGACAGGGTCAATTCACCCCTCCACTTT
TRBJ1-5,TRBV19,.,.,CASGQINYQPQHF,TGTGCCAGTGGCCAGATTAATTATCAGCCCCAGCATTTT